The sequence of this T cell receptor beta chain was determined in a study of early T cells in non-severe SARS-CoV-2 infection. Study summary: Investigators sequenced bulk RNA drawn from unsorted whole blood, and chains remained unpaired. Study observations and caveats: Lookups in VDJdb leaned toward anti-spike CD8 responses and missed private and CD4 specificities.

The library protocol tagged individual cDNA molecules with unique molecular identifiers. In TCRdb, the 5' RACE reads were re-called with MiXCR into one record per CDR3 protein. The table records around 58,000 distinct CDR3 sequences, about 8% of them present only once. There are a few counts of this clonotype. Its antigen is currently unknown. Germline CDR1 and CDR2: DFQATT and SNEGSKA (reference sequence). J was trimmed by 6 bases and V by 3 bases; bases with no gene match: 8. The CDR3 is 15 amino acids. This TCR was sampled from an adult who was a healthcare worker with PCR-confirmed SARS-CoV-2 infection or an uninfected control (not recorded which). Sequencing was performed on whole blood, taken at baseline. The chain links TRBV20-1 to TRBJ2-1, with 10 bases aligning to TRBD2. The CDR3 protein is CSARISGRAANEQFF. The DNA of the CDR3 is TGCAGTGCTAGGATCAGCGGGAGGGCCGCCAATGAGCAGTTCTTC.